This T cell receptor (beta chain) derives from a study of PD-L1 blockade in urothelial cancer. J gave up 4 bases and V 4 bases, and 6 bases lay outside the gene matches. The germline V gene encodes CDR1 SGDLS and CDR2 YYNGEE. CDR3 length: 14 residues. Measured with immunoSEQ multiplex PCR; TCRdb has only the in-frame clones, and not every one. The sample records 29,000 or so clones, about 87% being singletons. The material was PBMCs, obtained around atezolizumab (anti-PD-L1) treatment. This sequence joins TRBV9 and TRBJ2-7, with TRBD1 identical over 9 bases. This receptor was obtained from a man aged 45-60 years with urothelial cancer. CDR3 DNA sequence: TGTGCCAGCAGCACTACAGGGGGCGCGTACGAGCAGTACTTC. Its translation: CASSTTGGAYEQYF.